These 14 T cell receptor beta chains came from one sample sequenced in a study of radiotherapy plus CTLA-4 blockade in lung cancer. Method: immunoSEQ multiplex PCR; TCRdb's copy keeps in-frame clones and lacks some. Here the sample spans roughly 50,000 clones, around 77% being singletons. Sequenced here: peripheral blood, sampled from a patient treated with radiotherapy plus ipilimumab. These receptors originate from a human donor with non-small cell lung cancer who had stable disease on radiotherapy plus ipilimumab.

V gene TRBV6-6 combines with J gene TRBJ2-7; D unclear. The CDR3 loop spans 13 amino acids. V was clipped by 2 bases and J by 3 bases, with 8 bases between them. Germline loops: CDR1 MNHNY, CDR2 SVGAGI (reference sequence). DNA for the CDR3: TGTGCCAGCAGTTACAATATACTCTACGAGCAGTACGTC. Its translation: CASSYNILYEQYV.

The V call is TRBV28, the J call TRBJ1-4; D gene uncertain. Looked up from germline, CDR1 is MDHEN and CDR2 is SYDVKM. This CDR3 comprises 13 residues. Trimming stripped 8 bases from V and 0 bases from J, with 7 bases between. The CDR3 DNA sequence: TGTGCCAGCTTCCCTGCAACTAATGAAAAACTGTTTTTT. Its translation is CASFPATNEKLFF.

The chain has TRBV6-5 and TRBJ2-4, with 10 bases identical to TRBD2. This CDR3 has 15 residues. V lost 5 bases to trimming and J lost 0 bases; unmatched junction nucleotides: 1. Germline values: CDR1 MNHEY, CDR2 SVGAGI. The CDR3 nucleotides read TGTGCCAGCAGTACTAGCGGGGTAGCCAAAAACATTCAGTACTTC. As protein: CASSTSGVAKNIQYF.

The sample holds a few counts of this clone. For the CDR3, the DNA is TGTGCCAGCTCACCGGGTACAGGGCGTGAAAAACTGTTTTTT. It translates to CASSPGTGREKLFF. The V gene is TRBV18, the J gene TRBJ1-4; maybe TRBD1 (6 bases). CDR3 size: 14 residues. V lost 3 bases to trimming and J lost 7 bases, with 12 bases between them. Germline CDR1 reads KGHSH; CDR2 reads LQKENI.

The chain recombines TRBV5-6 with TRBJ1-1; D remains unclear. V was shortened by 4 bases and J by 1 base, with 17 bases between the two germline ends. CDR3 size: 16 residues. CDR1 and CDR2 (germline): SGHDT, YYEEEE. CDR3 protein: CASSNVKSSRNTEAFF. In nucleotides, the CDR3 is TGTGCCAGCAGCAACGTAAAGAGTTCGCGGAACACTGAAGCTTTCTTT.

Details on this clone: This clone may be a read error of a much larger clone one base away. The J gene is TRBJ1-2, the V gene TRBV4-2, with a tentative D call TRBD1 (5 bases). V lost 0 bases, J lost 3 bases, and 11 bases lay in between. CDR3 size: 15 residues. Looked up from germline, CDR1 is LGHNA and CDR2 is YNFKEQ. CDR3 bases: TGTGCCAGCAGCCAAGATCAAGGGGCAGACTATGGCTACACCTTC. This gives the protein CASSQDQGADYGYTF.

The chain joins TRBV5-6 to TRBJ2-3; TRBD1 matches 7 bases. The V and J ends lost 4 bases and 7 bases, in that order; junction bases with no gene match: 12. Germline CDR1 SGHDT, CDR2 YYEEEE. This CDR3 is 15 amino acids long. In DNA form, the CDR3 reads TGTGCCAGCAGCCGGGACAGTTCTCCGGGATATACGCAGTATTTT. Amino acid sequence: CASSRDSSPGYTQYF.

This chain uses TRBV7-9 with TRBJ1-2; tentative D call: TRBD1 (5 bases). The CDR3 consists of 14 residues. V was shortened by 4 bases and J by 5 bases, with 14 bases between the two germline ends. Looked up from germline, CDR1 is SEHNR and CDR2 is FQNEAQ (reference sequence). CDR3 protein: CASSSSREGYGYTF. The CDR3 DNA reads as TGTGCCAGCAGCTCCAGCAGGGAAGGGTATGGCTACACCTTC. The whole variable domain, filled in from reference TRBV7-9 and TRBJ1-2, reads DTGVSQNPRHKITKRGQNVTFRCDPISEHNRLYWYRQTLGQGPEFLTYFQNEAQLEKSRLLSDRFSAERPKGSFSTLEIQRTEQGDSAMYLCASSSSREGYGYTFGSGTRLTVV.

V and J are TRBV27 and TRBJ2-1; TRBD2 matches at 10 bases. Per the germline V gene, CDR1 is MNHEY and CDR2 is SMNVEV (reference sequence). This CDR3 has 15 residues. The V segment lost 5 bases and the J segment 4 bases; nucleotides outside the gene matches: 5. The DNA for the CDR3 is TGTGCCAGCAGTCCCATAGCGGGGGGTTACAATGAGCAGTTCTTC. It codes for CASSPIAGGYNEQFF.

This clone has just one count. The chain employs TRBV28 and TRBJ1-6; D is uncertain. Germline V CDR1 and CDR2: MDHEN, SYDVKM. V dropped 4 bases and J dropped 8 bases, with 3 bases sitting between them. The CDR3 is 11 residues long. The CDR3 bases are TGTGCCAGCAGTTCGGATTCACCCCTCCACTTT. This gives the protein CASSSDSPLHF.

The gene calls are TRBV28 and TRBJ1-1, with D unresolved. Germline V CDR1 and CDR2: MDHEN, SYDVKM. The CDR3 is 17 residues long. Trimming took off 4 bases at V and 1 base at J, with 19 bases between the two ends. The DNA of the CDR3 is TGTGCCAGCAGTTCCTCCGGGTCCAGACGCCCGAACACTGAAGCTTTCTTT. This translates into CASSSSGSRRPNTEAFF.

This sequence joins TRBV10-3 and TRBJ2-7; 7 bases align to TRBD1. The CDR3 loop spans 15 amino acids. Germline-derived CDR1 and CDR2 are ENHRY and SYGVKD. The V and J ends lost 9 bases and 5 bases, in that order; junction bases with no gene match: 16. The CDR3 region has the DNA TGTGCCATATCCACTTATCGGACAGGCCAGGACGAGCAGTACTTC. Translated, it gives CAISTYRTGQDEQYF.

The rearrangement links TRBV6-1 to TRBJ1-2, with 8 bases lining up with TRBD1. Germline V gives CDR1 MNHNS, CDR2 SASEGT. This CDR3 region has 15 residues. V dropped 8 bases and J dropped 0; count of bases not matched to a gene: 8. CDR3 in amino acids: CASQGADLANYGYTF. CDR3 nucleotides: TGTGCCAGCCAGGGGGCAGACTTAGCTAACTATGGCTACACCTTC.

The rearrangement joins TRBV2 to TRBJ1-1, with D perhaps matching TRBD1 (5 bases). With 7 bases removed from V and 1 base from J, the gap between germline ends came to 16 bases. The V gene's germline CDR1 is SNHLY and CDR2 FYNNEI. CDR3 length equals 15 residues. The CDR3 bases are TGTGCCAGCATCCCCCCGGGGGGTACGAACACTGAAGCTTTCTTT. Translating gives CASIPPGGTNTEAFF.